Presented here are 4 T cell receptor beta chains from one specimen sequenced in a study of T cells in Graves' hyperthyroidism and ophthalmopathy. It was RNA transcripts that yielded the amplified TCR beta CDR3 regions. The study used the HTBI primer set for a first-round RT-PCR of the TCR CDR3. TCRdb called the multiplex PCR reads again in MiXCR, with one record for every CDR3 protein. Here the sample spans 45,000 to 55,000 distinct CDR3 sequences, 45% to 65% being singletons. Sample: peripheral blood or thyroid tissue (not recorded which). Every receptor here comes from a man aged 18 to 30 with Graves' hyperthyroidism.

The chain is built from TRBV7-9 and TRBJ1-1; D remains unclear. CDR1 is SEHNR, CDR2 FQNEAQ, per germline (reference sequence). CDR3 length equals 15 residues. The V gene lost 2 bases and the J gene lost 2 bases, with 12 bases spanning the gap. CDR3 sequence: CASSLSIGDNTEAFF. CDR3 DNA: TGTGCCAGCAGCTTAAGTATCGGGGATAACACTGAAGCTTTCTTT.

In its sample, this clonotype was seen many times. The chain carries TRBV28 and TRBJ1-6; 9 nucleotides agree with TRBD1. Germline V lookup: CDR1 MDHEN, CDR2 SYDVKM. The CDR3 loop spans 16 amino acids. After removal of 7 bases from V and 9 bases from J, the junction contained 13 bases not matched to a gene. The CDR3 loop reads CASKRNRGTGRSPLHF. CDR3 in DNA: TGTGCCAGCAAAAGGAACCGGGGGACAGGGCGTTCACCCCTCCACTTT.

This clonotype has at least ten counts. The chain recombines TRBV5-1 with TRBJ2-5; D is unresolved. The CDR3 consists of 16 residues. With 2 bases removed from V and 1 base from J, the gap between germline ends came to 15 bases. Germline CDR1 SGHRS, CDR2 YFSETQ. The CDR3 loop is CASSFEGIHRQETQYF. CDR3 in DNA: TGCGCCAGCAGCTTCGAAGGGATACATCGCCAAGAGACCCAGTACTTC.

V gene TRBV25-1 combines with J gene TRBJ1-6; D is ambiguous. From germline, CDR1 is MGHDK and CDR2 SYGVNS. V was shortened by 3 bases and J by 8 bases, with 8 bases between the two germline ends. The CDR3 runs to 13 residues. CDR3 bases: TGTGCCAGCAGTGATCGTTGGTATTCACCCCTCCACTTT. This gives the protein CASSDRWYSPLHF.